The 14 T cell receptor beta chains given below trace back to one sample, sequenced in a study of breast tumors, draining lymph nodes, adjacent tissues (dated by TCRdb to about 2016). Library preparation was by multiplex PCR. The instrument given in TCRdb is Illumina HiSeq 2000. The public reads were quality trimmed at Q25 with fastp and then assembled into clones with MiXCR by TCRdb, keeping productive beta chains. Rows matching on CDR3 protein sequence are summarized as one entry with the most common DNA and genes. The sample yields tens of thousands of distinct CDR3 sequences; approximately 29% were counted once. The ten largest account for roughly 7.3% of the sample. Lymph node samples came from the axillary draining lymph nodes of breast cancer patients. Input material: axillary lymph node tissue. These receptors came from a female donor with breast cancer. Some clones in this sample may be carry-over from other donors' samples.

This clonotype was detected ten times or more. The chain uses TRBV19 and TRBJ2-4, with D possibly called TRBD1 or TRBD2 (5 bases each). CDR1 is LNHDA and CDR2 is SQIVND in the germline V gene (reference sequence). This CDR3 is built from 16 residues. Trimming removed 7 bases at V and 7 bases at J, with 23 bases between. In DNA form, the CDR3 reads TGTGCCAGTAAGGGTCCCCGGGGCCTCAAGGATAACATTCAGTACTTC. This gives the protein CASKGPRGLKDNIQYF.

This clonotype has ten or more counts. The V gene is TRBV6-5, the J gene TRBJ2-4, with 13 nucleotides matching TRBD2. The V and J ends lost 10 bases and 9 bases, in that order; junction bases with no gene match: 9. Germline lookup yields CDR1 MNHEY and CDR2 SVGAGI. The CDR3 consists of 14 residues. In nucleotides, the CDR3 is TGTGCCACCACCCAGACTAGCGGGAGGTTCATTCAGTACTTC. Protein product: CATTQTSGRFIQYF.

This clonotype showed up many times. J is TRBJ2-1 and V is TRBV11-3; 10 bases are a match to TRBD1. Germline-derived CDR1 and CDR2 are SGHNT and YENEEA. Unmatched junction bases numbered 5, after V lost 5 bases and J lost 7 bases. The length of the CDR3 is 14 residues. DNA for the CDR3: TGTGCCAGCAGCCCCGGGACAGGGGAAAATGAGCAGTTCTTC. Its protein is CASSPGTGENEQFF.

This clonotype was detected once. A much more abundant neighbour one base away suggests this may be a read error. This rearrangement joins TRBV6-1 to TRBJ2-7; D unresolved. Trimming cost V 6 bases and J 0 bases, with 21 bases left between them. The CDR3 runs to 17 residues. Germline lookup yields CDR1 MNHNS and CDR2 SASEGT. The CDR3 loop is CASRHSPRMGFSYEQYF. CDR3 DNA sequence: TGTGCCAGCAGACACTCGCCACGAATGGGATTCTCCTACGAGCAGTACTTC.

This clonotype was observed at least ten times. J is TRBJ1-2 and V is TRBV4-1; unclear D gene. With 0 bases removed from V and 4 bases from J, the gap between germline ends came to 6 bases. The CDR3 runs to 13 residues. The germline V gene has CDR1 MGHRA and CDR2 YSYEKL. As DNA, the CDR3 is TGCGCCAGCAGCCAAGATGCCGGCTATGGCTACACCTTC. Translated: CASSQDAGYGYTF.

The rearrangement joins TRBV7-2 to TRBJ2-3, with 8 bases fitting TRBD2. Germline loops: CDR1 SGHTA, CDR2 FQGNSA. With V trimmed by 2 bases and J by 1 base, 11 bases remained unmatched. The CDR3 extends over 18 amino acids. The CDR3 reads CASSLLAQGAGGTDTQYF. CDR3 coding DNA: TGTGCCAGCAGCTTACTCGCGCAAGGAGCGGGGGGCACAGATACGCAGTATTTT.

This clonotype was detected many times. The chain joins TRBV7-9 to TRBJ1-1; D is unresolved. Germline CDR1 is SEHNR and CDR2 is FQNEAQ (reference sequence). The CDR3 length is 13 residues. V shed 3 bases and J shed 3 bases, with 8 bases lying between them. This CDR3 reads CASSLEADTEAFF. CDR3 in DNA: TGTGCCAGCAGCTTGGAGGCGGACACTGAAGCTTTCTTT.

This clonotype was detected only a few times. Given the absence of the conserved phenylalanine or tryptophan at the CDR3 end, a read error is likely. The CDR3 protein is CAISESGGVILGSSAKNIQYL. The CDR3 DNA sequence: TGTGCCATCAGTGAGTCGGGGGGGGTTATTTTAGGTTCGTCTGCCAAAAACATTCAGTACCTC. The V gene is TRBV10-3, the J gene TRBJ2-4; 7 nucleotides align to TRBD2. Losses at the gene ends were 0 bases for V and 1 base for J; bases not matched to a gene: 18. The CDR3 is 21 residues long. Germline V CDR1 and CDR2: ENHRY, SYGVKD.

This clonotype was seen more than once but under ten times. A much more abundant neighbour one base away suggests this may be a read error. The V gene is TRBV19, the J gene TRBJ2-5, with 14 bases identical to TRBD2. This CDR3 is 17 amino acids long. Germline values: CDR1 LNHDA, CDR2 SQIVND (reference sequence). In DNA form, the CDR3 reads TGTGCCAGTAACCAGGCGGGACTAGCGGGAGATTCGGAGACCCAGTCCTTC. Amino acids: CASNQAGLAGDSETQSF.

This clonotype was found once. The rearrangement joins TRBV27 to TRBJ2-5; D may be TRBD1 or TRBD2 (8 bases each). Germline CDR1 is MNHEY and CDR2 is SMNVEV (reference sequence). Deletions cut 6 bases from V and 1 base from J, with 15 bases between. This CDR3 contains 15 residues. The CDR3 DNA reads TGTGCCAGCAGCAGGGGGCTAGCGGGCCAAGAGACCCAGTACTTC. This codes for CASSRGLAGQETQYF.

The rearrangement joins TRBV20-1 to TRBJ1-5; D gene uncertain. This CDR3 contains 12 residues. The germline V gene has CDR1 DFQATT and CDR2 SNEGSKA (reference sequence). V lost 5 bases to trimming and J lost 14 bases, with 19 bases between them. The CDR3 bases are TGCAGTGCTGGACGGGAGATTAGCGACGAGCATTTT. As protein: CSAGREISDEHF.

This clonotype was seen ten or more times. The rearrangement uses TRBV20-1 and TRBJ2-7, with D possibly being TRBD1 (6 bases). V lost 3 bases, J lost 0 bases, and 18 bases lay in between. The germline CDR1 and CDR2 sequences are DFQATT and SNEGSKA (reference sequence). This CDR3 comprises 16 residues. CDR3 in amino acids: CSARGLQGWGSYEQYF. CDR3 in DNA: TGCAGTGCTAGGGGCTTACAGGGCTGGGGCTCCTACGAGCAGTACTTC.

In its sample, this clonotype was seen many times. The chain has TRBV7-6 and TRBJ2-7, with D unresolved. The CDR3 loop spans 14 amino acids. Per germline, CDR1 SGHVS and CDR2 FNYEAQ. With 2 bases removed from V and 6 bases from J, the gap between germline ends came to 14 bases. For the CDR3, the DNA is TGTGCCAGCAGCTTATCAACGGATTACCGCGAGCAGTACTTC. Its translation is CASSLSTDYREQYF.

Ten or more counts support this clonotype. The V and J genes are TRBV5-1 and TRBJ1-4; 9 positions match TRBD1. From germline, CDR1 is SGHRS and CDR2 YFSETQ. CDR3 length equals 15 residues. Trimming at V came to 5 bases and at J to 6 bases, leaving 8 bases not matched to a gene. CDR3 amino acids: CASRKTGGAYEKLFF. The CDR3 DNA reads as TGCGCCAGCAGGAAAACAGGGGGCGCGTATGAAAAACTGTTTTTT.